A single sample is the source of the 22 T cell receptor beta chains below, sequenced in a study of shared clonotypes between healthy human individuals. The repertoire was sequenced with immunoSEQ multiplex PCR; TCRdb's copy has only in-frame clones and lacks some. Of around 1.4 million clones in the sample, approximately 98.5% were seen once. The sample was naive CD4+ T cells sorted from blood. Subset noted: CD45RA+ positively selected. Receptor source: a young man in good health.

V and J are TRBV5-1 and TRBJ1-5, with 7 bases that match TRBD1. The CDR3 length is 14 residues. V shed 4 bases and J 7 bases; nucleotides not matched to a gene: 8. Germline loops: CDR1 SGHRS, CDR2 YFSETQ. CDR3 residues: CASSITTGSQPQHF. The CDR3 coding sequence is TGCGCCAGCAGCATTACGACAGGGTCCCAGCCCCAGCATTTT.

This sequence joins TRBV5-1 and TRBJ2-7, with 8 bases fitting TRBD1. Germline V gene lookup returns CDR1 SGHRS and CDR2 YFSETQ. V dropped 4 bases and J dropped 1; count of bases not matched to a gene: 13. The CDR3 contains 17 residues. The DNA for the CDR3 is TGCGCCAGCAGCCCAACCCACTCCGGGACAGGATCCTACGAGCAGTACTTC. Protein sequence: CASSPTHSGTGSYEQYF. The variable domain in full, with the rest retrieved from reference TRBV5-1 and TRBJ2-7, is KAGVTQTPRYLIKTRGQQVTLSCSPISGHRSVSWYQQTPGQGLQFLFEYFSETQRNKGNFPGRFSGRQFSNSRSEMNVSTLELGDSALYLCASSPTHSGTGSYEQYFGPGTRLTVT.

This clone was counted once. The rearrangement uses TRBV19 and TRBJ1-2; tentatively, D is TRBD1 (6 bases). V was trimmed by 7 bases and J by 2 bases, leaving 8 bases between them. Germline V gene sequence: CDR1 LNHDA, CDR2 SQIVND (reference sequence). The CDR3 is 12 residues long. CDR3: CASKQGNYGYTF. The DNA for the CDR3 is TGTGCCAGTAAACAGGGAAACTATGGCTACACCTTC.

The chain couples TRBV9 to TRBJ2-5, with 7 bases lining up with TRBD2. Germline CDR1 is SGDLS and CDR2 is YYNGEE. The CDR3 is 16 amino acids. V shed 0 bases and J 1 base; nucleotides not matched to a gene: 6. DNA for the CDR3: TGTGCCAGCAGCGTAGGAACAGCGGGACTCCAAGAGACCCAGTACTTC. This translates into CASSVGTAGLQETQYF.

The rearrangement joins TRBV6-6 to TRBJ2-1; TRBD2 matches at 7 bases. The CDR3 runs 15 residues. The V gene's germline CDR1 is MNHNY and CDR2 SVGAGI (reference sequence). J lost 6 bases, V lost 2 bases, and 7 bases had no gene match. The CDR3 loop is CASSYSGTPPNEQFF. In nucleotides, the CDR3 is TGTGCCAGCAGTTACAGCGGGACTCCTCCCAATGAGCAGTTCTTC.

The rearrangement uses TRBV21-1 and TRBJ2-1. TRBV21-1 is marked as a pseudogene. The CDR3 loop spans 13 amino acids. CDR3 region: CATPGLSLGEQFF. DNA of the CDR3: TGTGCCACCCCCGGCCTGAGCTTAGGTGAGCAGTTCTTC.

The V gene is TRBV7-9, the J gene TRBJ1-1; D gene uncertain. Trimming pared 3 bases from V and 0 bases from J, leaving 23 bases between. There are 19 residues in the CDR3. Germline CDR1 is SEHNR and CDR2 is FQNEAQ (reference sequence). The CDR3 spells CASSFLEYAAELLNTEAFF. DNA of the CDR3: TGTGCCAGCAGCTTCTTAGAATACGCAGCCGAACTCCTGAACACTGAAGCTTTCTTT.

J is TRBJ2-7 and V is TRBV6-5; D might be TRBD2 (5 bases). The V gene lost 0 bases and the J gene lost 2 bases, with 14 bases spanning the gap. Germline V lookup: CDR1 MNHEY, CDR2 SVGAGI. The CDR3 spans 16 residues. DNA of the CDR3: TGTGCCAGCAGTTACTCGTCGGGGATGGGTCCCTACGAGCAGTACTTC. This translates into CASSYSSGMGPYEQYF.

The CDR3 loop reads CASSGRGLAGATNEQFF. DNA for the CDR3: TGTGCCAGCAGCGGACGGGGACTAGCGGGAGCTACGAATGAGCAGTTCTTC. This rearrangement joins TRBV5-4 to TRBJ2-1; 14 bases agree with TRBD2. J gave up 7 bases and V 4 bases, and 10 bases lay outside the gene matches. The CDR3 runs to 17 residues. CDR1 is SGHNT, CDR2 YYREEE, per germline (reference sequence).

The gene calls are TRBV12-5 and TRBJ1-2; D is possibly TRBD1 (5 bases). This CDR3 contains 13 residues. Per the germline V gene, CDR1 is LGHNT and CDR2 is FRNRAP. V lost 4 bases, J lost 3 bases, and 9 bases lay in between. Written as DNA, the CDR3 is TGTGCTAGTGGTTCGCGGGGCTACTATGGCTACACCTTC. It is translated as CASGSRGYYGYTF.

The rearrangement uses TRBV7-2 and TRBJ1-1; D is undetermined. V was shortened by 2 bases and J by 7 bases, with 11 bases between the two germline ends. The CDR3 is 13 amino acids. The germline CDR1 and CDR2 sequences are SGHTA and FQGNSA. The CDR3: CASSLQTPFEAFF. As DNA, the CDR3 is TGTGCCAGCAGCTTACAAACCCCTTTTGAAGCTTTCTTT.

The chain carries TRBV9 and TRBJ1-2; the match to TRBD1 covers 11 bases. CDR1 SGDLS and CDR2 YYNGEE come from the germline V gene. This CDR3 is 14 amino acids long. With 6 bases clipped from V and 8 bases from J, the junction kept 9 bases outside the gene matches. The CDR3 DNA sequence: TGTGCCAGCAACATTGGACAGGGGGCGCGCGGCTACACCTTC. Amino acids: CASNIGQGARGYTF.

The chain combines TRBV25-1 with TRBJ1-4; a weak D match, TRBD1 (5 bases). V gave up 8 bases and J gave up 8 bases, with 15 bases separating them. CDR1 and CDR2 (germline): MGHDK, SYGVNS. The CDR3 runs 13 residues. The CDR3: CASGGWGGEKLFF. In DNA form, the CDR3 reads TGTGCCAGCGGGGGTTGGGGTGGGGAAAAACTGTTTTTT.

The chain carries TRBV5-4 and TRBJ2-7; TRBD2 aligns across 7 bases. The CDR3 length is 14 residues. Per the germline V gene, CDR1 is SGHNT and CDR2 is YYREEE (reference sequence). Germline trimming cut 0 bases from V and 3 bases from J; bases unmatched to any gene: 3. In DNA form, the CDR3 reads TGTGCCAGCAGCTTGGAGCTAGCGGACTACGAGCAGTACTTC. This sequence encodes CASSLELADYEQYF.

This chain links TRBV10-3 with TRBJ1-3; perhaps TRBD1 as D (5 bases). The germline gives CDR1 ENHRY, CDR2 SYGVKD. The V end lost 2 bases, the J end lost 1 base, and 15 bases lay between the germline ends. The CDR3 totals 17 residues. Written as DNA, the CDR3 is TGTGCCATCAGTGAGGTGGTCCCAGGGCAGTCTGGAAACACCATATATTTT. It translates to CAISEVVPGQSGNTIYF.

The V gene is TRBV7-8, the J gene TRBJ2-3; no clear D gene. Germline V gives CDR1 SGHVS, CDR2 FQNEAQ. With 4 bases removed from V and 4 bases from J, the gap between germline ends came to 12 bases. CDR3 size: 14 residues. This CDR3 is CASSSHPGADTQYF. DNA of the CDR3: TGTGCCAGCAGCTCACATCCTGGCGCAGATACGCAGTATTTT.

Of note for this clone: The same CDR3 also results from other DNA sequences found in this sample. This chain uses TRBV5-1 with TRBJ2-5, with TRBD1 as a possible D gene (6 bases). This CDR3 is built from 15 residues. Germline V gives CDR1 SGHRS, CDR2 YFSETQ. Trimming left V 0 bases short and J 1 base short, with 10 bases between. Written as DNA, the CDR3 is TGCGCCAGCAGCTTGGCGGGGACACGCCAAGAGACCCAGTACTTC. It translates to CASSLAGTRQETQYF.

This clone appeared a single time. CDR3 loop: CASSFGQGANYEQYF. The DNA of the CDR3 is TGTGCCAGCAGTTTTGGACAGGGGGCTAACTACGAGCAGTACTTC. The rearrangement joins TRBV28 to TRBJ2-7; the match to TRBD1 covers 11 bases. The V and J ends lost 3 bases and 3 bases, in that order; junction bases with no gene match: 4. This CDR3 is built from 15 residues. The germline CDR1 and CDR2 sequences are MDHEN and SYDVKM. Based on the CDR3 plus reference TRBV28 and TRBJ2-7, the full variable domain is DVKVTQSSRYLVKRTGEKVFLECVQDMDHENMFWYRQDPGLGLRLIYFSYDVKMKEKGDIPEGYSVSREKKERFSLILESASTNQTSMYLCASSFGQGANYEQYFGPGTRLTVT.

The chain combines TRBV4-1 with TRBJ2-7, with 9 bases lining up with TRBD2. With V trimmed by 2 bases and J by 3 bases, 5 bases remained unmatched. This CDR3 spans 15 amino acids. Germline V gene sequence: CDR1 MGHRA, CDR2 YSYEKL. The CDR3 spells CASSQLAGSVYEQYF. CDR3 coding DNA: TGCGCCAGCAGCCAACTAGCGGGAAGTGTCTACGAGCAGTACTTC.

This clone appeared a single time. The chain is built from TRBV9 and TRBJ2-7, with 9 bases identical to TRBD1. Germline V CDR1 and CDR2: SGDLS, YYNGEE. The V gene end was trimmed by 0 bases and the J gene end by 5 bases; junction bases not matched to a gene: 9. CDR3 length: 16 residues. CDR3 sequence: CASSVGSGTGTHEQYF. CDR3 nucleotides: TGTGCCAGCAGCGTAGGATCAGGGACAGGGACCCACGAGCAGTACTTC.

This chain connects TRBV10-3 to TRBJ1-1; D call uncertain. The CDR3 is 12 residues long. Trimming left V 2 bases short and J 7 bases short, with 8 bases between. In germline, CDR1 is ENHRY, CDR2 SYGVKD. The CDR3 DNA sequence: TGTGCCATCAGTGAGACAGTTTATGAAGCTTTCTTT. It encodes CAISETVYEAFF.

The chain uses TRBV11-1 and TRBJ2-1; D perhaps matches TRBD1 (6 bases). Trimming took 5 bases from V and 6 from J, leaving 8 bases between them. CDR3 size: 12 residues. Germline V gene data show CDR1 as SGHAT and CDR2 as FQDESV (reference sequence). The CDR3, as DNA: TGTGCCAGCAGCCTACAGGGCAATGAGCAGTTCTTC. Translation gives CASSLQGNEQFF. The full variable domain, with the rest looked up from reference TRBV11-1 and TRBJ2-1, is EAEVAQSPRYKITEKSQAVAFWCDPISGHATLYWYRQILGQGPELLVQFQDESVVDDSQLPKDRFSAERLKGVDSTLKIQPAELGDSAMYLCASSLQGNEQFFGPGTRLTVL.